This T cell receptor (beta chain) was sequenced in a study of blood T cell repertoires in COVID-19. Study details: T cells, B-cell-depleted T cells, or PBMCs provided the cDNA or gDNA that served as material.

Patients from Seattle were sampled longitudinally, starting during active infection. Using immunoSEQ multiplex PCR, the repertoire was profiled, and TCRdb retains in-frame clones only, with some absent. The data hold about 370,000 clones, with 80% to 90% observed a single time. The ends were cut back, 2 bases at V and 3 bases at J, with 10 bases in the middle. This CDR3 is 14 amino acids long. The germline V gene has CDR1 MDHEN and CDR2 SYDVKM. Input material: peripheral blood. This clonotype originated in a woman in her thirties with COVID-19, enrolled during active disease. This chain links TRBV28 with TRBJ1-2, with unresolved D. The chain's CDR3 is CASSLRESYYGYTF. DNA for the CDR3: TGTGCCAGCAGTTTAAGGGAGTCTTACTATGGCTACACCTTC.